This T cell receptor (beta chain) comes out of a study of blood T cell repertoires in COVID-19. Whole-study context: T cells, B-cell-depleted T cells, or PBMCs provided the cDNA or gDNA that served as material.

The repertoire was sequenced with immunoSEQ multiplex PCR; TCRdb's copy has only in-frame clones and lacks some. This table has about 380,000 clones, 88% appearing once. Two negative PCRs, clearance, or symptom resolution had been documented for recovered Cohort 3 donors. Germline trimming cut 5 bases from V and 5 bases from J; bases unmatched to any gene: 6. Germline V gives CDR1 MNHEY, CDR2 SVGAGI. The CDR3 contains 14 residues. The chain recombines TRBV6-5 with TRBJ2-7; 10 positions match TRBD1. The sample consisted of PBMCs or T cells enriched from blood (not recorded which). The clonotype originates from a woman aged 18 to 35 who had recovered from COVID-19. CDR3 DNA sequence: TGTGCCAGCAGTCGCGGACAGGGGGTCCACGAGCAGTACTTC. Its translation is CASSRGQGVHEQYF.